This TCR beta chain was captured in a study of control samples from healthy donors and cancer patients (TCRdb year 2020). For CDR1 and CDR2, the germline V gene lists MNHEY and SVGAGI. The CDR3, from cysteine to phenylalanine, totals 15 residues. Only CDR3 DNA remains: 45 bases, in frame from the first base. The V end gives up 5 bases and the J end 0 bases, leaving 5 bases in the junction not matched to a gene. Library construction relied on the immunoSEQ multiplex PCR assay. TCRdb holds this immuneACCESS table with in-frame rearrangements only. Some clones are missing; in checked studies, unresolved V genes explain under half, and the rest has no known cause. Present in this sample are 150,000 to 200,000 clones, approximately 86% of which were seen just once. Approximately 1.6% of the sample rests with the top ten. As for this clone: Its antigen has not been determined. Per-base qualities were not stored, and no clone one base away is much larger.

This chain joins TRBV6-5 to TRBJ2-3, with TRBD1 identical over 7 junction bases. Sequenced input: blood. The origin of this receptor is a man aged 18 to 30 in good health. At the DNA level, the sequence is TGTGCCAGCAGTACCCGGGACAGCAGCACAGATACGCAGTATTTT. The resulting protein is CASSTRDSSTDTQYF.